The rows below give T cell receptor beta chains drawn from one sample of a study of T cells after yellow fever vaccination. A single record per CDR3 protein comes from TCRdb applying MiXCR to the 5' RACE reads. The sample carries approximately 96,000 distinct CDR3 sequences, around 9.8% recorded once. Material: CD8+ T cells not binding an NS4B(214-222) dextramer, sorted from PBMCs, obtained less than 16 days after the first yellow fever vaccination. Receptors were obtained from a man aged 18 to 30 who received the YFV17D yellow fever vaccine. Each CDR3 is given with its conserved first and last residue. The D gene is left open where the match is weak. Clone size is not always given. Where it is, it says once, few, many or a class for expanded clones.

v_call	j_call	clone_size	cdr3_length	d_call	cdr3_aa	cdr3_nt
TRBV24-1	TRBJ2-3	many	17	NA	CATSEGRSLSSTDTQYF	TGTGCCACCAGTGAGGGACGGAGCCTTTCTAGCACAGATACGCAGTATTTT
TRBV4-1	TRBJ2-5	NA	15	TRBD1	CASSQSTGEAETQYF	TGCGCCAGCAGCCAATCGACAGGGGAGGCGGAGACCCAGTACTTC
TRBV15	TRBJ2-5	few	14	NA	CATTRDKSWETQYF	TGTGCCACCACCAGGGACAAATCTTGGGAGACCCAGTACTTC
TRBV27	TRBJ2-5	few	15	NA	CASRTLGSGQETQYF	TGTGCCAGCAGAACCTTAGGATCCGGCCAAGAGACCCAGTACTTC
TRBV9	TRBJ2-2	few	13	NA	CASSVVGTGELFF	TGTGCCAGCAGCGTAGTGGGGACCGGGGAGCTGTTTTTT
TRBV4-3	TRBJ2-3	NA	18	NA	CASSHLLRGRSPPDTQYF	TGCGCCAGCAGCCATTTGCTGCGGGGCCGCTCACCTCCCGATACGCAGTATTTT
TRBV13	TRBJ2-5	few	15	NA	CASSLAGELEETQYF	TGTGCCAGCAGCTTAGCGGGGGAATTGGAAGAGACCCAGTACTTC
TRBV12-3/TRBV12-4	TRBJ2-3	NA	17	TRBD1	CTSCSPGTGWHKDTQYF	TGTACCAGCTGTTCCCCCGGGACAGGCTGGCACAAAGATACGCAGTATTTT
TRBV29-1	TRBJ1-1	few	13	NA	CSVFPDGYTEAFF	TGCAGCGTTTTTCCGGACGGCTACACTGAAGCTTTCTTT
TRBV7-8	TRBJ2-5	NA	15	TRBD2	CASSLPSGGKETQYF	TGTGCCAGCAGCTTGCCTAGCGGGGGAAAAGAGACCCAGTACTTC
TRBV11-2	TRBJ1-1	few	13	NA	CASSLGAGTEAFF	TGTGCCAGCAGCTTAGGGGCGGGAACTGAAGCTTTCTTT
TRBV6-5	TRBJ1-1	few	15	NA	CASSYSHTAYTEAFF	TGTGCCAGCAGTTACAGTCACACCGCTTACACTGAAGCTTTCTTT
TRBV29-1	TRBJ2-2	many	14	NA	CSATGVPNTGELFF	TGCAGCGCCACGGGGGTACCGAACACCGGGGAGCTGTTTTTT
TRBV4-2	TRBJ2-3	NA	17	TRBD2	CASSPLSSGGDTDTQYF	TGTGCCAGCAGCCCCCTCTCTAGCGGGGGAGACACAGATACGCAGTATTTT
TRBV4-3	TRBJ2-1	few	17	NA	CASSQDWGSSSYNEQFF	TGCGCCAGCAGCCAAGATTGGGGGAGTAGCTCCTACAATGAGCAGTTCTTC
TRBV19	TRBJ1-1	few	12	TRBD1	CASDRGNTEAFF	TGTGCCAGTGACAGGGGGAACACTGAAGCTTTCTTT
TRBV24-1	TRBJ2-2	NA	18	TRBD2	CATSAGTSGGANTGELFF	TGTGCCACCAGTGCCGGGACTAGCGGGGGGGCGAACACCGGGGAGCTGTTTTTT
TRBV6-5	TRBJ2-1	many	11	NA	CASSYSNEQFF	TGTGCCAGCAGTTACTCAAATGAGCAGTTCTTC
TRBV11-2	TRBJ2-1	many	12	NA	CASSLASNEQFF	TGTGCCAGCAGCCTCGCTTCAAATGAGCAGTTCTTC
TRBV12-3/TRBV12-4	TRBJ2-2	many	16	NA	CASSFDRRKNTGELFF	TGTGCCAGCAGTTTCGACAGGCGAAAGAACACCGGGGAGCTGTTTTTT
TRBV6-1	TRBJ1-3	NA	15	NA	CASQTGHTAGNTIYF	TGTGCCAGCCAGACCGGACATACGGCTGGAAACACCATATATTTT
TRBV7-2	TRBJ1-6	few	17	NA	CASSAGFTTVYNSPLHF	TGTGCCAGCAGCGCGGGGTTTACGACAGTATATAATTCACCCCTCCACTTT
TRBV11-2	TRBJ1-1	NA	14	NA	CASSPRFGNTEAFF	TGTGCCAGCAGCCCTCGCTTTGGAAACACTGAAGCTTTCTTT